Following are 29 T cell receptor beta chains from one sample sequenced in a study of CD8 T cells in ankylosing spondylitis. Antigens for these TCRs are unknown. Study-level points and caveats: About 8 highly homologous variants made up a TCR beta motif, and this motif appeared characteristic of ankylosing spondylitis blood.

Using its own MiXCR run on the 5' RACE reads, TCRdb lists one record per CDR3 protein. The sample consists of over 700,000 distinct CDR3 sequences, roughly 19% of them appearing once. Sequencing was done on a sample of blood, either unsorted or a sorted T cell fraction (not recorded which). All receptors derive from a male donor with ankylosing spondylitis.

The chain combines TRBV4-3 with TRBJ1-5; TRBD1 might be the D (5 bases). Per the germline V gene, CDR1 is LGHNA and CDR2 is YSLEER. Trimming stripped 3 bases from V and 5 bases from J, with 11 bases between. The CDR3 consists of 14 residues. In DNA form, the CDR3 reads TGCGCCAGCAGCCAGGGGGGAGCGGATCAGCCCCAGCATTTT. Translating it yields CASSQGGADQPQHF.

This clonotype turned up a few times. The chain couples TRBV20-1 to TRBJ2-1; 10 nucleotides agree with TRBD2. In germline, CDR1 is DFQATT, CDR2 SNEGSKA (reference sequence). The CDR3 extends over 17 amino acids. Losses at the gene ends were 0 bases for V and 6 bases for J; bases not matched to a gene: 11. This CDR3 reads CSARDPPASGSGNEQFF. CDR3 coding DNA: TGCAGTGCTAGAGATCCCCCGGCTAGCGGGAGTGGCAATGAGCAGTTCTTC.

There are a few counts of this clonotype. V gene TRBV6-2 or TRBV6-3 combines with J gene TRBJ2-1; possibly TRBD2 for D (6 bases). Germline lookup yields CDR1 MNHEY and CDR2 SVGEGT. The V gene lost 2 bases and the J gene lost 10 bases, with 12 bases spanning the gap. This CDR3 contains 13 residues. CDR3 nucleotide sequence: TGTGCCAGCAGTTACCCAAAGGCGGGAGAGCAGTTCTTC. Translation gives CASSYPKAGEQFF.

This clonotype was seen more than once but under ten times. The J gene is TRBJ1-4, the V gene TRBV27, with a tentative D call TRBD1 (5 bases). Between the trimmed V and J ends, which lost 1 base and 8 bases, there was a span of 11 bases. Looked up from germline, CDR1 is MNHEY and CDR2 is SMNVEV (reference sequence). CDR3 length equals 14 residues. The CDR3 loop is CASSLFGTAEKLFF. The CDR3 coding sequence is TGTGCCAGCAGTTTATTTGGGACTGCCGAAAAACTGTTTTTT.

V is TRBV6-5 and J is TRBJ2-5; 12 bases are shared with TRBD1. The junction had 9 bases not matched to a gene; V was cut back by 0 bases and J by 4 bases. The CDR3 is 18 residues long. Germline V lookup: CDR1 MNHEY, CDR2 SVGAGI. The CDR3 loop is CASSYSRPGQGARETQYF. The CDR3 DNA sequence: TGTGCCAGCAGTTACTCGCGACCGGGACAGGGGGCACGAGAGACCCAGTACTTC.

This clonotype has just a few counts. The genes are TRBV3-1 and TRBJ2-2; D is perhaps TRBD1 (5 bases). With 4 bases removed from V and 0 bases from J, the gap between germline ends came to 15 bases. The CDR3 is made up of 17 amino acids. The V gene's germline CDR1 is LGHDT and CDR2 YNNKEL (reference sequence). As DNA, the CDR3 is TGTGCCAGCAGCCCTGAAGACAGCCTCGCGAACACCGGGGAGCTGTTTTTT. It specifies CASSPEDSLANTGELFF.

This clonotype was observed a handful of times. This sequence joins TRBV7-6 and TRBJ2-1; D is unclear. The CDR3 has 14 amino acids. Germline CDR1 SGHVS, CDR2 FNYEAQ. V lost 5 bases and J lost 0, with 8 bases in between. CDR3 bases: TGTGCCAGCAGCCCAGCAGTCTCCTACAATGAGCAGTTCTTC. Translating it yields CASSPAVSYNEQFF.

This clonotype was observed a few times. This chain links TRBV12-3 or TRBV12-4 with TRBJ2-2; D call uncertain. The CDR3 covers 12 residues. Trimming pared 1 base from V and 8 bases from J, leaving 5 bases between. The CDR3 region has the DNA TGTGCCAGCAGTTTAGTGGAGGGGGAGCTGTTTTTT. The encoded protein is CASSLVEGELFF.

V and J are TRBV4-1 and TRBJ2-7, with D perhaps assigned TRBD1 or TRBD2 (5 bases each). Trimming left V 3 bases short and J 5 bases short, with 11 bases between. Germline lookup yields CDR1 MGHRA and CDR2 YSYEKL. The CDR3 extends over 13 amino acids. CDR3: CASSQGVPHEQYF. In nucleotides, the CDR3 is TGCGCCAGCAGCCAGGGGGTCCCCCACGAGCAGTACTTC.

There are a few counts of this clonotype. The chain couples TRBV4-3 to TRBJ2-1, with 8 bases identical to TRBD1. Germline assignment: CDR1 LGHNA and CDR2 YSLEER. V was pared by 3 bases and J by 2 bases, with 3 bases of the junction left unmatched. This CDR3 has 15 amino acids. This CDR3 is CASSQEGQAYNEQFF. The CDR3 DNA is TGCGCCAGCAGCCAGGAGGGACAGGCCTACAATGAGCAGTTCTTC.

This chain links TRBV5-1 with TRBJ1-1; TRBD1 matches 8 bases. The CDR3 runs 14 residues. Germline loops: CDR1 SGHRS, CDR2 YFSETQ. V lost 4 bases and J lost 4; bases outside the gene matches: 6. The CDR3 loop is CASSVDRAGTEAFF. Written as DNA, the CDR3 is TGCGCCAGCAGCGTGGACAGGGCTGGCACTGAAGCTTTCTTT. The full variable domain, rest sourced from reference TRBV5-1 and TRBJ1-1, is KAGVTQTPRYLIKTRGQQVTLSCSPISGHRSVSWYQQTPGQGLQFLFEYFSETQRNKGNFPGRFSGRQFSNSRSEMNVSTLELGDSALYLCASSVDRAGTEAFFGQGTRLTVV.

In its sample, this clonotype was seen a few times. This chain connects TRBV20-1 to TRBJ1-1; 7 nucleotides agree with TRBD1. Germline loops: CDR1 DFQATT, CDR2 SNEGSKA (reference sequence). J lost 8 bases, V lost 5 bases, and 2 bases had no gene match. The length of the CDR3 is 10 residues. CDR3 loop: CSADREEAFF. As DNA, the CDR3 is TGCAGTGCTGACAGGGAAGAAGCTTTCTTT.

V usage is TRBV27 and J usage is TRBJ2-7; no firm D call. Germline CDR1 reads MNHEY; CDR2 reads SMNVEV (reference sequence). The V gene lost 6 bases and the J gene lost 0 bases, with 12 bases spanning the gap. The CDR3 is made up of 14 amino acids. CDR3: CASSPLSSSYEQYF. The DNA for the CDR3 is TGTGCCAGCAGCCCCCTCTCCAGCTCCTACGAGCAGTACTTC.

V and J are TRBV20-1 and TRBJ1-1; D gene uncertain. This CDR3 is built from 11 residues. Germline V gene data show CDR1 as DFQATT and CDR2 as SNEGSKA (reference sequence). V was pared by 1 base and J by 5 bases, with 5 bases between. The CDR3: CSARVGTEAFF. The CDR3 DNA sequence: TGCAGTGCTAGAGTGGGGACTGAAGCTTTCTTT.

The rearrangement joins TRBV29-1 to TRBJ2-6; weak D call: TRBD2 (7 bases). This CDR3 has 19 residues. In germline, CDR1 is SQVTM, CDR2 ANQGSEA. Trimming removed 5 bases at V and 0 bases at J, with 23 bases between. CDR3 nucleotides: TGCAGCGTTTTGGGGACCGGGGGGCGCCCCGGCTCTGGGGCCAACGTCCTGACTTTC. This gives the protein CSVLGTGGRPGSGANVLTF.

The chain uses TRBV12-3 or TRBV12-4 and TRBJ2-1; 8 positions agree with TRBD1. This CDR3 contains 15 residues. The trim removed 6 bases at V and 3 bases at J, leaving 7 bases unmatched. Here the CDR3 DNA reads TGTGCCAGCAGCCGCAAAGGGACAGGCTACAATGAGCAGTTCTTC. This encodes CASSRKGTGYNEQFF.

V usage is TRBV2 and J usage is TRBJ2-2; D unclear. The CDR3 loop spans 16 amino acids. From germline, CDR1 is SNHLY and CDR2 FYNNEI. Deletions cut 0 bases from V and 7 bases from J, with 15 bases between. Here the CDR3 reads CASSEAGPRSGGELFF. The CDR3 DNA sequence: TGTGCCAGCAGTGAAGCGGGCCCCCGGTCGGGCGGGGAGCTGTTTTTT.

This clonotype has just a few counts. The chain employs TRBV29-1 and TRBJ1-1, with 11 bases fitting TRBD1. Per the germline V gene, CDR1 is SQVTM and CDR2 is ANQGSEA. The CDR3 is 14 amino acids. V lost 6 bases to trimming and J lost 1 base; unmatched junction nucleotides: 4. The CDR3 loop reads CSVGTGGTNTEAFF. The CDR3 nucleotides are TGCAGCGTCGGGACAGGGGGGACGAACACTGAAGCTTTCTTT.

The table lists this clonotype with a count of one. The V gene is TRBV4-1, the J gene TRBJ2-7, with D perhaps matching TRBD1 or TRBD2 (6 bases each). The CDR3 totals 15 residues. Germline V gene lookup returns CDR1 MGHRA and CDR2 YSYEKL. V was shortened by 4 bases and J by 2 bases, with 15 bases between the two germline ends. The CDR3 loop reads CASSPPGATAYEQYF. Here the CDR3 DNA reads TGCGCCAGCAGCCCTCCGGGGGCGACCGCCTACGAGCAGTACTTC.

The chain recombines TRBV5-6 with TRBJ1-1; D call uncertain. Germline CDR1 is SGHDT and CDR2 is YYEEEE. The V and J ends lost 1 base and 3 bases respectively, with 7 bases between them. The CDR3 has 13 residues. The CDR3 region has the DNA TGTGCCAGCAGCTTGTTTTCCGACACTGAAGCTTTCTTT. This sequence encodes CASSLFSDTEAFF. Full variable domain (remainder filled in from reference TRBV5-6 and TRBJ1-1): DAGVTQSPTHLIKTRGQQVTLRCSPKSGHDTVSWYQQALGQGPQFIFQYYEEEERQRGNFPDRFSGHQFPNYSSELNVNALLLGDSALYLCASSLFSDTEAFFGQGTRLTVV.

The J gene is TRBJ2-7, the V gene TRBV19; D might be TRBD2 (7 bases). V lost 11 bases, J lost 0 bases, and 14 bases lay in between. Germline loops: CDR1 LNHDA, CDR2 SQIVND (reference sequence). The CDR3 length is 13 residues. CDR3 DNA sequence: TGTGCCCCAAGGGAGGGGGGCTCCTACGAGCAGTACTTC. This codes for CAPREGGSYEQYF.

The chain has TRBV25-1 and TRBJ1-1; a weak D match, TRBD1 (5 bases). CDR3 length: 15 residues. Germline V gene sequence: CDR1 MGHDK, CDR2 SYGVNS. Trimming left V 3 bases short and J 4 bases short, with 15 bases between. This CDR3 is CASSDSGLRATEAFF. The CDR3 DNA follows: TGTGCCAGCAGTGATTCGGGGCTTCGTGCCACTGAAGCTTTCTTT.

The chain is built from TRBV2 and TRBJ2-2; 7 bases fit TRBD2. The germline gives CDR1 SNHLY, CDR2 FYNNEI. The CDR3 loop spans 16 amino acids. V gave up 8 bases and J gave up 0 bases; unmatched junction bases: 9. CDR3 protein: CASEFGTTSNTGELFF. The CDR3 DNA reads as TGTGCCAGCGAGTTCGGGACTACGTCGAACACCGGGGAGCTGTTTTTT.

V is TRBV20-1 and J is TRBJ1-1, with D perhaps matching TRBD1 (6 bases). The length of the CDR3 is 14 residues. The germline V and J ends were trimmed by 8 bases and 10 bases, with 26 bases remaining between them. CDR1 and CDR2 from the germline V gene are DFQATT and SNEGSKA (reference sequence). CDR3 in DNA: TGCAGTACCTTCAGGGGAGGTCGAGACGTCACAGCTTTCTTT. This translates into CSTFRGGRDVTAFF.

This clonotype was picked up a small number of times. V gene TRBV9 combines with J gene TRBJ2-1; weak D call: TRBD1 (5 bases). The V end was cut by 0 bases, the J end by 0 bases, with 16 bases between. From germline, CDR1 is SGDLS and CDR2 YYNGEE. This CDR3 is 18 amino acids long. CDR3 sequence reads: CASSVAWQGPFSYNEQFF. CDR3 DNA sequence: TGTGCCAGCAGCGTAGCGTGGCAGGGCCCGTTCTCCTACAATGAGCAGTTCTTC.

This chain connects TRBV6-5 to TRBJ2-1; maybe TRBD2 (6 bases). From germline, CDR1 is MNHEY and CDR2 SVGAGI. CDR3 size: 16 residues. The germline V and J ends were trimmed by 0 bases and 0 bases, with 9 bases remaining between them. The CDR3 protein is CASSYSLAPSYNEQFF. The CDR3 DNA is TGTGCCAGCAGTTACTCCCTAGCGCCCTCCTACAATGAGCAGTTCTTC.

This clonotype came up many times. The chain recombines TRBV7-8 with TRBJ2-5; D may correspond to TRBD1 or TRBD2 (5 bases each). The CDR3 is 13 residues long. V lost 4 bases and J lost 2, with 8 bases in between. Looked up from germline, CDR1 is SGHVS and CDR2 is FQNEAQ. CDR3 bases: TGTGCCAGCAGCTGGGGACCTCAAGAGACCCAGTACTTC. This translates into CASSWGPQETQYF.

V is TRBV20-1 and J is TRBJ2-3; TRBD1 matches 7 bases. The ends lost 3 bases at V and 4 bases at J; junction bases unmatched: 7. Germline V gene lookup returns CDR1 DFQATT and CDR2 SNEGSKA (reference sequence). The CDR3 has 14 amino acids. CDR3 sequence: CSASQGVRADTQYF. CDR3 sequence (DNA): TGCAGTGCTAGCCAGGGGGTGCGAGCAGATACGCAGTATTTT.

Only a few counts were recorded for this clonotype. The rearrangement joins TRBV6-2 or TRBV6-3 to TRBJ2-4, with 8 bases that match TRBD1. The CDR3 totals 15 residues. Germline assignment: CDR1 MNHEY and CDR2 SVGEGT. The J segment lost 1 base and the V segment lost 6 bases, leaving 5 bases of the junction unmatched. The CDR3 protein is CASSQTGAAKNIQYF. CDR3 coding DNA: TGTGCCAGCAGCCAGACAGGGGCTGCCAAAAACATTCAGTACTTC.